The rows below give T cell receptor beta chains drawn from one sample of a study of cytomegalovirus exposure and HLA in healthy donors. Produced via immunoSEQ multiplex PCR; TCRdb's table is partial and in-frame only. The table lists under 250,000 clones, roughly three quarters of them singletons. The sequenced sample consisted of PBMCs. The receptors stem from a man aged 45-65 years in good health and CMV-seronegative. CDR3s include the opening cysteine and the closing phenylalanine or tryptophan. A D gene is named only where the DNA matches it firmly. Clone size is shown for a subset of rows, as once, few, many or a class of expanded clone.

V gene	clone size	D gene	J gene	CDR3 DNA	CDR3 protein
TRBV2	.	TRBD1	TRBJ1-4	TGTGCCAGCCGCTGGGACAGCAATAATGAAAAACTGTTTTTT	CASRWDSNNEKLFF
TRBV30	.	TRBD1	TRBJ1-1	TGTGCCTGGAGTAGGGACAGACTAGAAGCTTTCTTT	CAWSRDRLEAFF
TRBV2	.	.	TRBJ1-2	TGTGCCAGCAGTGATTGGGGCCAGGGCTTCGGGGGCTACACCTTC	CASSDWGQGFGGYTF
TRBV7-9	.	TRBD2	TRBJ2-1	TGTGCCAGCAGCTTTGATATAGCGGGAGCCTACAATGAGCAGTTCTTC	CASSFDIAGAYNEQFF
TRBV9	.	TRBD1	TRBJ1-2	TGTGCCAGCAGCCTTAGGGGACAGGGGGATGGCTACACCTTC	CASSLRGQGDGYTF
TRBV5-4	once	TRBD2	TRBJ2-2	TGTGCCAGCAGCTCCTCTGGACTAGCGGGAGGGAACACCGGGGAGCTGTTTTTT	CASSSSGLAGGNTGELFF
TRBV5-1	.	.	TRBJ1-3	TGCGCCAGCAGCTTGACAGCCGGCTCTGGAAACACCATATATTTT	CASSLTAGSGNTIYF
TRBV15	.	.	TRBJ1-2	TGTGCCACCAGCAGAGCTCAGAATGTCTGGGGCTACACCTTC	CATSRAQNVWGYTF
TRBV5-1	.	.	TRBJ2-1	TGCGCCAGCAGCTTGGGTCCTCGGAATGAGCAGTTCTTC	CASSLGPRNEQFF
TRBV2	.	.	TRBJ1-1	TGTGCCAGCGGCTGGACAGAGAGGAACACTGAAGCTTTCTTT	CASGWTERNTEAFF
TRBV7-9	.	.	TRBJ2-7	TGTGCCAGCAGCCCTATAGGGGGCTACGAGCAGTACTTC	CASSPIGGYEQYF
TRBV4-1	.	TRBD2	TRBJ2-2	TGCGCCAGCAGCCCTATAGCGGGTACACCCGGGGAGCTGTTTTTT	CASSPIAGTPGELFF
TRBV5-1	.	TRBD2	TRBJ2-5	TGCGCCAGCAGCTTGGAAAGCGGGACCCGGGAGACCCAGTACTTC	CASSLESGTRETQYF
TRBV7-3	once	.	TRBJ2-3	TGTGCCAGCAGCTTGACTAGTGGGGATACGCAGTATTTT	CASSLTSGDTQYF
TRBV2	few	TRBD2	TRBJ2-7	TGTGCCAGCAGTCCTCGGACTAGCGGTTTCTACGAGCAGTACTTC	CASSPRTSGFYEQYF
TRBV29-1	.	TRBD1	TRBJ1-5	TGCAGCGTTGAGACAGGGGGCGACCAGCCCCAGCATTTT	CSVETGGDQPQHF
TRBV7-6	.	TRBD2	TRBJ2-3	TGTGCCAGCAGCTTAGGGCTAGCGGGAGTAGCTGGACCAGATACGCAGTATTTT	CASSLGLAGVAGPDTQYF
TRBV19	.	TRBD1	TRBJ1-4	TGTGCCAGTAGTCGGGGGGGGACAGATAATGAAAAACTGTTTTTT	CASSRGGTDNEKLFF
TRBV7-9	few	TRBD2	TRBJ2-2	TGTGCCAGCAGCGGACCGTTCGGGACTAGGAGCACCGGGGAGCTGTTTTTT	CASSGPFGTRSTGELFF
TRBV7-3	.	TRBD1	TRBJ1-2	TGTGCCAGCAGTTATGACAGGGGGCTCTTTGGCTACACCTTC	CASSYDRGLFGYTF
TRBV14	.	.	TRBJ1-6	TGTGCCAGCAGCCAAGTGGCATGGAATTCACCCCTCCACTTT	CASSQVAWNSPLHF
TRBV9	.	.	TRBJ2-2	TGTGCCAGCCGGGGCGGGGAGCTGTTTTTT	CASRGGELFF
TRBV10-1	.	TRBD1	TRBJ1-2	TGCGCCAGCTGGGGGACAGTCGGGAAGGGCTACACCTTT	CASWGTVGKGYTF